This is a list of T cell receptor beta chains from one sample in a study of T-cell reconstitution after alpha-beta-depleted transplantation in children. TCRdb independently ran MiXCR on the PCR reads; one entry per CDR3 protein. The sample includes hundreds of thousands of distinct CDR3 sequences, 7.5% to 9% seen only once; the top ten take about 8.2%. The starting material was peripheral blood, obtained 360 days after TCRalphabeta/CD19-depleted stem cell transplant. The receptors come from a female patient aged 2-10 years who had a stem cell transplant for Fanconi anemia, so the T cells may come from the graft donor. Both conserved end residues are part of each CDR3. Fields, in order: J gene, clone size, D gene, V gene, CDR3 protein, CDR3 DNA. The D gene is left open where the match is weak. The size field is filled for only some rows; it gives once, few, many or a size class.

TRBJ1-1,many,.,TRBV7-9,CASSSWGWVIDTEAFF,TGTGCCAGCAGCTCCTGGGGCTGGGTTATAGACACTGAAGCTTTCTTT
TRBJ2-5,many,TRBD2,TRBV6-2/TRBV6-3,CASTPGLYMEETQYF,TGTGCCAGCACCCCGGGACTATATATGGAAGAGACCCAGTACTTC
TRBJ2-3,many,TRBD2,TRBV10-3,CAIGGLGSTDTQYF,TGTGCCATCGGGGGACTAGGGTCGACAGATACGCAGTATTTT
TRBJ1-1,many,TRBD1,TRBV28,CASSMRQGAGTEAFF,TGTGCCAGCAGTATGAGACAGGGGGCTGGGACTGAAGCTTTCTTT
TRBJ2-2,.,.,TRBV18,CASSPYRGHTGELFF,TGTGCCAGCTCACCGTATCGAGGGCACACCGGGGAGCTGTTTTTT
TRBJ2-7,many,TRBD1,TRBV25-1,CASSTTGDPYYEQYF,TGTGCCAGCAGTACAACAGGGGACCCTTACTACGAGCAGTACTTC
TRBJ1-1,few,.,TRBV20-1,CSASPDINTEAFF,TGCAGTGCCTCCCCCGACATTAACACTGAAGCTTTCTTT
TRBJ2-3,many,.,TRBV4-3,CASSRPSCTQYF,TGCGCCAGCAGCCGCCCGTCCTGTACGCAGTATTTT
TRBJ1-2,.,.,TRBV7-9,CASSFVGRTYGYTF,TGTGCCAGCAGCTTTGTCGGCAGGACCTATGGCTACACCTTC
TRBJ2-2,.,.,TRBV6-5,CASGYGAGNTGELFF,TGTGCCAGCGGTTACGGGGCAGGGAACACCGGGGAGCTGTTTTTT
TRBJ2-5,many,.,TRBV5-1,CASSLVGGGQETQYF,TGCGCCAGCAGCTTGGTCGGCGGAGGGCAAGAGACCCAGTACTTC
TRBJ2-2,.,.,TRBV7-3,CASSLAGSTGELFF,TGTGCCAGCAGCTTAGCGGGAAGTACCGGGGAGCTGTTTTTT
TRBJ1-2,.,TRBD1,TRBV3-1,CASSPGQGPFISYGYTF,TGTGCCAGCAGCCCGGGACAGGGGCCCTTTATTTCGTATGGCTACACCTTC
TRBJ2-1,many,.,TRBV12-3/TRBV12-4,CASSLGITYNEQFF,TGTGCCAGCAGTTTAGGGATCACCTACAATGAGCAGTTCTTC
TRBJ2-1,many,.,TRBV5-1,CASSGFYNEQFF,TGCGCCAGCAGCGGGTTCTACAATGAGCAGTTCTTC
TRBJ2-2,many,TRBD1,TRBV4-2,CASSPLQGAIGELFF,TGTGCCAGCAGCCCGTTACAGGGGGCAATCGGGGAGCTGTTTTTT
TRBJ2-7,many,.,TRBV4-3,CASSQEGGGVYEQYF,TGCGCCAGCAGCCAAGAAGGAGGGGGCGTCTACGAGCAGTACTTC
TRBJ1-5,many,.,TRBV25-1,CASSDRGSQPQHF,TGTGCCAGCAGTGACAGGGGTTCTCAGCCCCAGCATTTT
TRBJ2-2,many,.,TRBV29-1,CSVDTWAGELFF,TGCAGCGTTGATACGTGGGCCGGGGAGCTGTTTTTT